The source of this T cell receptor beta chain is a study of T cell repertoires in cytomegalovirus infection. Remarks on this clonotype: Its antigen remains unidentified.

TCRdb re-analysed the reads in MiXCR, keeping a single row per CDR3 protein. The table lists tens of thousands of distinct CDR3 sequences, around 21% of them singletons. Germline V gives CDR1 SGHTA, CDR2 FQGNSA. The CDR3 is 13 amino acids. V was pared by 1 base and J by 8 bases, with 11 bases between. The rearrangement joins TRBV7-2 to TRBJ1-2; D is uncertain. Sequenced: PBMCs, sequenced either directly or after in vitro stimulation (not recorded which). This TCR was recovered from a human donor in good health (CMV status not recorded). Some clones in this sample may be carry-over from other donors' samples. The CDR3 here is CASSLGSGSGYTF. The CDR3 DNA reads TGTGCCAGCAGCTTAGGGTCAGGAAGCGGCTACACCTTC. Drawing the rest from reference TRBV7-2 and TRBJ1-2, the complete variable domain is GAGVSQSPSNKVTEKGKDVELRCDPISGHTALYWYRQSLGQGLEFLIYFQGNSAPDKSGLPSDRFSAERTGGSVSTLTIQRTQQEDSAVYLCASSLGSGSGYTFGSGTRLTVV.